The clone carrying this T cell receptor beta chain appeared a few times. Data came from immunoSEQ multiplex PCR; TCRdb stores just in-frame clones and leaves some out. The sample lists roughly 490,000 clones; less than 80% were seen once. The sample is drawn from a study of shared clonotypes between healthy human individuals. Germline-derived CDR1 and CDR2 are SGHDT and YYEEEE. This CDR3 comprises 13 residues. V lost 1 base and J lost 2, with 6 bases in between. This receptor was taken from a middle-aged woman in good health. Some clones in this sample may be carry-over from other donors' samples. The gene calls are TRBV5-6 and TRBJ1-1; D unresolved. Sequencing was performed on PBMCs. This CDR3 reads CASSLQTNTEAFF. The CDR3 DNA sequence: TGTGCCAGCAGCTTGCAGACTAACACTGAAGCTTTCTTT.